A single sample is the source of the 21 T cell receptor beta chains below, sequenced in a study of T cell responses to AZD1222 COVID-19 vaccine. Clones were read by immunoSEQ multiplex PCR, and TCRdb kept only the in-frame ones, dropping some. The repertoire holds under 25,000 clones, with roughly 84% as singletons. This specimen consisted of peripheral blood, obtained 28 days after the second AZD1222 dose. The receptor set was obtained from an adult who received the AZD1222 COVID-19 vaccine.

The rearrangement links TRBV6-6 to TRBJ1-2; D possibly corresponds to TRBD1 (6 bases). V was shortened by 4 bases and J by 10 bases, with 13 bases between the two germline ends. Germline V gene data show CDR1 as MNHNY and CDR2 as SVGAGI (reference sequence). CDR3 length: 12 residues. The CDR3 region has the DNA TGTGCCAGCAGTTCTGCAGGGGAGGCCTACACCTTC. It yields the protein CASSSAGEAYTF.

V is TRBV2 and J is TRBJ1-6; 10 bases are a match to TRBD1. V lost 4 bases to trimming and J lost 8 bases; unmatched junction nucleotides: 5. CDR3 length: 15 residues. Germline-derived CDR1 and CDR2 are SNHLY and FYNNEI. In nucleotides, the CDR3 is TGTGCCAGCAGTGGAGGGACAGGGGACGATTCACCCCTCCACTTT. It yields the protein CASSGGTGDDSPLHF.

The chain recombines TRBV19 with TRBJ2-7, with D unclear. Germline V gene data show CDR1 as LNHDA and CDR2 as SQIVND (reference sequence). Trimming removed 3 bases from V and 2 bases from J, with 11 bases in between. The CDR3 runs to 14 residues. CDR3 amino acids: CASSIYKGTYEQYF. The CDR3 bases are TGTGCCAGTAGTATTTATAAGGGTACCTACGAGCAGTACTTC.

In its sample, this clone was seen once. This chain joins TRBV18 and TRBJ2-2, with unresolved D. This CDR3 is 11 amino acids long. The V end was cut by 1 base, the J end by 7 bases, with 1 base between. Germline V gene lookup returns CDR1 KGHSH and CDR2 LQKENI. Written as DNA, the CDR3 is TGTGCCAGCTCACCACGCGGGGAGCTGTTTTTT. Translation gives CASSPRGELFF.

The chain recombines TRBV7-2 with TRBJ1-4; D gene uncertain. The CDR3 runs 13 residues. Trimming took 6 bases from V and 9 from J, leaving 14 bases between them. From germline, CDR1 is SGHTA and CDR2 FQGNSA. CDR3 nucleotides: TGTGCCAGCAGAGCAAGGACTGAACAAAAACTGTTTTTT. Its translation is CASRARTEQKLFF.

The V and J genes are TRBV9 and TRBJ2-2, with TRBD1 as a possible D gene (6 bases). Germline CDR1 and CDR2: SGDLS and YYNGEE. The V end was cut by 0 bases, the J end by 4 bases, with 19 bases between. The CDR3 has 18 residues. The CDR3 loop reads CASSVGTDPRGVTGELFF. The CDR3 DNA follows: TGTGCCAGCAGCGTAGGCACCGACCCCAGGGGTGTCACCGGGGAGCTGTTTTTT.

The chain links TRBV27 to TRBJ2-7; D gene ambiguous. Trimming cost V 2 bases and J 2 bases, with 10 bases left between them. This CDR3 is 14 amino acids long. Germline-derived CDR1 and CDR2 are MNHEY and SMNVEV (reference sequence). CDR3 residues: CASSLVPSAYEQYF. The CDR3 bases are TGTGCCAGCAGTTTAGTACCCAGTGCCTACGAGCAGTACTTC.

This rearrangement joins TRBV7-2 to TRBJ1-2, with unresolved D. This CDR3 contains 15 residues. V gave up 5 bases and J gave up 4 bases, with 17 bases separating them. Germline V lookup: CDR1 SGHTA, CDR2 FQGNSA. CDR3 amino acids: CASSAGVAESYGYTF. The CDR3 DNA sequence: TGTGCCAGCAGCGCCGGGGTGGCAGAAAGCTATGGCTACACCTTC.

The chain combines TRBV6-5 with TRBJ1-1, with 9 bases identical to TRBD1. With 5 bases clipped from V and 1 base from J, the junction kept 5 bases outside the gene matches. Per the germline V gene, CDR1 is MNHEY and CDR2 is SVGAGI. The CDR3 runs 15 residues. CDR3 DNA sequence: TGTGCCAGCAGTCTACAGGGGGCGGGGAACACTGAAGCTTTCTTT. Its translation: CASSLQGAGNTEAFF.

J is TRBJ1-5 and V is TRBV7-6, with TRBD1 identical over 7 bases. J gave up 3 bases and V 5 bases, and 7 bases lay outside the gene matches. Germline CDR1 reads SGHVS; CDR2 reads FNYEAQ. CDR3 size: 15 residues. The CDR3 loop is CASSHYRGPNQPQHF. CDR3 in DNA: TGTGCCAGCAGCCATTACAGGGGACCCAATCAGCCCCAGCATTTT. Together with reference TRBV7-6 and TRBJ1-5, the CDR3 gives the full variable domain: GAGVSQSPRYKVTKRGQDVALRCDPISGHVSLYWYRQALGQGPEFLTYFNYEAQQDKSGLPNDRFSAERPEGSISTLTIQRTEQRDSAMYRCASSHYRGPNQPQHFGDGTRLSIL.

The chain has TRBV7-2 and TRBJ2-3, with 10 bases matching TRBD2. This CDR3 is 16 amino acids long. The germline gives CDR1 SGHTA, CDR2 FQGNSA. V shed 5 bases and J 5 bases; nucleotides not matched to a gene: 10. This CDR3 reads CASSKSGRALRDTQYF. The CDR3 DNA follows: TGTGCCAGCAGCAAGAGCGGGAGGGCCCTAAGAGATACGCAGTATTTT.

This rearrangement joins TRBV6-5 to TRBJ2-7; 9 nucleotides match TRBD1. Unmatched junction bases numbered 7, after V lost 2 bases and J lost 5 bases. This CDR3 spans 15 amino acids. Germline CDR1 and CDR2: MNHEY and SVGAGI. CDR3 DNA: TGTGCCAGCAGTTACGGTGGGACAGGGATGAACGAGCAGTACTTC. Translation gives CASSYGGTGMNEQYF.

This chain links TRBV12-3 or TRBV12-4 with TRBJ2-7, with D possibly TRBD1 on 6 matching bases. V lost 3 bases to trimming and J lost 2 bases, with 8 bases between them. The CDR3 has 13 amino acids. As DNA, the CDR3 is TGTGCCAGCAGTTTTGACAGGACCTACGAGCAGTACTTC. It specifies CASSFDRTYEQYF.

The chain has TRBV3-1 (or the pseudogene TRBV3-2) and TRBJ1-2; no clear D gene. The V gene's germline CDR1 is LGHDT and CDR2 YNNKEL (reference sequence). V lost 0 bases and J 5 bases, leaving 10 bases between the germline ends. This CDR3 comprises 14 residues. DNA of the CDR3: TGTGCCAGCAGCCAAGAGACTCCGGGGTATGGCTACACCTTC. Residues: CASSQETPGYGYTF.

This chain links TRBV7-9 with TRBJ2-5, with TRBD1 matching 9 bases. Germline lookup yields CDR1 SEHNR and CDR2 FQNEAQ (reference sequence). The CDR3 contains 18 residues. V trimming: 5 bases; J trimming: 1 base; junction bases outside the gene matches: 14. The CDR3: CASSRPARRDRAQETQYF. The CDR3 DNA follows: TGTGCCAGCAGCCGCCCCGCAAGACGGGACAGGGCCCAAGAGACCCAGTACTTC.

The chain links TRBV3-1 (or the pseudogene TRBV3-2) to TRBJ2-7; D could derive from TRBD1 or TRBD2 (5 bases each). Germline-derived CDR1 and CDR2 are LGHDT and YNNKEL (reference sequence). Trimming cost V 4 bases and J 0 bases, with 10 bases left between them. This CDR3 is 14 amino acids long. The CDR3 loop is CASSLGRSSYEQYF. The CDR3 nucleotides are TGTGCCAGCAGCCTGGGACGGAGCTCCTACGAGCAGTACTTC.

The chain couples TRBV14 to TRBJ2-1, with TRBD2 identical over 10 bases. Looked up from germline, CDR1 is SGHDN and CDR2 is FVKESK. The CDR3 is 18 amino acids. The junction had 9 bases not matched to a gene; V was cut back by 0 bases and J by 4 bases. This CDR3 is CASSQEGWTSGAYNEQFF. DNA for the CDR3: TGTGCCAGCAGCCAAGAGGGCTGGACTAGCGGAGCTTACAATGAGCAGTTCTTC.

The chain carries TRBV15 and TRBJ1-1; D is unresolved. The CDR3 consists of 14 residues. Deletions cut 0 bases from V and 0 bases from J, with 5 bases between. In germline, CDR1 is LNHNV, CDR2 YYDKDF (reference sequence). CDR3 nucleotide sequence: TGTGCCACCAGCAGAGATTTGGTGAACACTGAAGCTTTCTTT. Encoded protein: CATSRDLVNTEAFF.

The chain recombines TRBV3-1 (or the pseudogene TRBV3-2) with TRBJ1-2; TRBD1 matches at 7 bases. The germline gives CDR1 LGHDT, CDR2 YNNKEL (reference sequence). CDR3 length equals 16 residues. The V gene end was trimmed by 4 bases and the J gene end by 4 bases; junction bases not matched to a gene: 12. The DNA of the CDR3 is TGTGCCAGCAGCCCTACCTACAGGGGACAAAGCTATGGCTACACCTTC. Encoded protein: CASSPTYRGQSYGYTF.

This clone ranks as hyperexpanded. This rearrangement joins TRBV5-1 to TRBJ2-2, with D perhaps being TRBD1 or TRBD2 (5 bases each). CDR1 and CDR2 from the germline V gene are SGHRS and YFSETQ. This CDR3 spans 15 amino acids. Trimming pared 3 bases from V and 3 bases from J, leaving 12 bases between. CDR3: CASSSGTKDTGELFF. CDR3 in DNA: TGCGCCAGCAGCTCCGGGACGAAGGACACCGGGGAGCTGTTTTTT.

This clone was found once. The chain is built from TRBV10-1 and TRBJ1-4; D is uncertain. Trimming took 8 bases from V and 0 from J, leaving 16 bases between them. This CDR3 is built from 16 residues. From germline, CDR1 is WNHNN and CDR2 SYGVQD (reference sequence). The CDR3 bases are TGCGCCAGCGCCGCTCTTTCCGCCACAACTAATGAAAAACTGTTTTTT. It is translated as CASAALSATTNEKLFF.